This TCR beta chain was profiled in a study of shared clonotypes between healthy human individuals. Clones were sequenced by immunoSEQ multiplex PCR, and TCRdb holds only the in-frame ones, with some missing. The sample lists approximately 2,000,000 clones, less than 95% seen once, with approximately 0.4% in the top ten. CDR3 length equals 14 residues. Trimming removed 3 bases at V and 4 bases at J, with 13 bases between. Germline V gives CDR1 SGDLS, CDR2 YYNGEE. What was sequenced was naive CD4+ T cells from PBMCs. The subset is: CD45RA+ positively selected. The receptor was derived from a young man in good health. Some clones in this sample may be carry-over from other donors' samples. J is TRBJ1-1 and V is TRBV9; perhaps TRBD1 as D (6 bases). This CDR3 is CASSAKQGGTEAFF. The CDR3 DNA follows: TGTGCCAGCAGCGCAAAACAGGGTGGCACTGAAGCTTTCTTT.